This TCR beta chain is drawn from a study of T-cell reconstitution after alpha-beta-depleted transplantation in children. In germline, CDR1 is GTSNPN, CDR2 SVGIG (reference sequence). The CDR3 sequence is 13 residues long. V gave up 1 base and J gave up 7 bases, with 8 bases separating them. Unique molecular identifiers were incorporated when the TCRbeta library was constructed. TCRdb called the PCR reads again in MiXCR, with one record for every CDR3 protein. The table records around 370,000 distinct CDR3 sequences, 10% of them present only once. This clonotype was obtained from a human donor who donated a stem cell graft to a child with acute lymphoblastic leukemia. This chain links TRBV30 with TRBJ1-6; D is unresolved. This specimen consisted of PBMCs from the stem cell graft donor, obtained from the stem cell graft. The CDR3 is CAWSALVNSPLHF. The CDR3 region has the DNA TGTGCCTGGAGTGCCCTCGTGAATTCACCCCTCCACTTT.